This T cell receptor beta chain was observed in a study of tissue T cells after allogeneic stem cell transplantation. Study-wide results and caveats: Blood and spleen captured only part of the tissue TCR repertoire. Limitations included a small, clinically heterogeneous cohort and limited sampling depth. The study did not identify alloreactive or antigen-specific tissue TCRs, and some clones might be persisting host cells.

Indicated time point: mouse harvest day 7 after allogeneic transplant. Each mouse received 10^7 T-cell-depleted marrow cells plus 10^6 splenic CD5+ T cells by tail vein. This mouse GVHD model was MHC-mismatched B6 to BALB/c, profiled day 7 or 14. Generated by immunoSEQ multiplex PCR, the TCRdb table keeps only in-frame clones and is missing some. The profile shows a few thousand clones, roughly 53% of them singletons. The germline V and J ends were trimmed by 4 bases and 2 bases, with 8 bases remaining between them. The length of the CDR3 is 13 residues. Germline CDR1 and CDR2: KGHPV and FQNQEV (reference sequence). Details on this clone: What it recognizes is unknown. Genes and germline are mouse. The missing CDR3 end, 1 residue past where the read stops, is filled in from the germline J gene.

J is TRBJ1-1 and V is TRBV26; D remains ambiguous. The sample was gut tissue. This TCR came from a female BALB/c mouse given C57BL/6 T cells with graft-versus-host disease after an allogeneic hematopoietic cell transplant. The CDR3 sequence: CASSPTPNTEVFF. CDR3 DNA, as far as it was read: TGTGCCAGCAGTCCGACACCTAACACAGAAGTCTTC.